The subject of this entry is one T cell receptor beta chain. Its antigen is still unknown. TCRdb fed the reads into MiXCR, producing one record per CDR3 protein. Altogether around 770,000 distinct CDR3 sequences are present, 29% being singletons, with the ten largest covering around 13%. This entry comes from a study of T cell repertoires in cytomegalovirus infection. Germline V CDR1 and CDR2: MNHNS, SASEGT. Trimming removed 1 base at V and 2 bases at J, with 10 bases between. This CDR3 has 15 residues. The receptor comes from a human donor in good health (CMV status not recorded). Some clones in this sample may be carry-over from other donors' samples. The sample consisted of cultured CD8+ T cells from PBMCs, taken from culture after CMV antigen stimulation. The chain joins TRBV6-1 to TRBJ2-3, with D possibly matching TRBD1 (5 bases). The CDR3 DNA reads TGTGCCAGCAGTGAAGAATGGACAACCACAGATACGCAGTATTTT. As protein: CASSEEWTTTDTQYF.